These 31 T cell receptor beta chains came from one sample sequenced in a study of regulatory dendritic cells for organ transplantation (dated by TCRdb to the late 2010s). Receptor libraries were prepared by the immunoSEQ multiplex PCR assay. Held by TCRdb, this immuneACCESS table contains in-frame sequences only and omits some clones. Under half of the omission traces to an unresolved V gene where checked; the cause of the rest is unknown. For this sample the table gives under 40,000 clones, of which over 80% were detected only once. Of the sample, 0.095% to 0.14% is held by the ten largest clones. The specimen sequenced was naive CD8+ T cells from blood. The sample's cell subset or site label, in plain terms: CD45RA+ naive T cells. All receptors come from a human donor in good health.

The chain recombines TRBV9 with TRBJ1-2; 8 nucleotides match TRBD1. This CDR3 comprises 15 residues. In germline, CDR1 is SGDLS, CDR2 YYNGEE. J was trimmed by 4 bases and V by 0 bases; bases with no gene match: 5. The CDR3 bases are TGTGCCAGCAGCGTAGAATACAGGGGGACCTATGGCTACACCTTC. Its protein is CASSVEYRGTYGYTF.

Here the CDR3 DNA reads TGTGCCAGCAGAGGCAGGAATGAAAAACTGTTTTTT. Its protein product is CASRGRNEKLFF. The chain employs TRBV27 and TRBJ1-4; D remains ambiguous. V was cut by 6 bases and J by 5 bases, with 7 bases left in between. This CDR3 has 12 residues. Germline values: CDR1 MNHEY, CDR2 SMNVEV (reference sequence).

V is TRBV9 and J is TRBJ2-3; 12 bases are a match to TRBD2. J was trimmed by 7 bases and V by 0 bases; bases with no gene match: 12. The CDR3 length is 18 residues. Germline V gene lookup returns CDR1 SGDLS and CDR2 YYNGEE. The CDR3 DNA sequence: TGTGCCAGCAGCGTAGCTCCAACTAGCGGGAGGCCCGCGCATACGCAGTATTTT. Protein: CASSVAPTSGRPAHTQYF.

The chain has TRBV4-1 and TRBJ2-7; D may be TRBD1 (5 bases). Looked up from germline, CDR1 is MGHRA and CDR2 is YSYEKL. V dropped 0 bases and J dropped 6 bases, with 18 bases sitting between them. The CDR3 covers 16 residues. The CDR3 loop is CASSQDWWTPAAEQYF. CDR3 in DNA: TGCGCCAGCAGCCAAGATTGGTGGACACCGGCGGCCGAGCAGTACTTC.

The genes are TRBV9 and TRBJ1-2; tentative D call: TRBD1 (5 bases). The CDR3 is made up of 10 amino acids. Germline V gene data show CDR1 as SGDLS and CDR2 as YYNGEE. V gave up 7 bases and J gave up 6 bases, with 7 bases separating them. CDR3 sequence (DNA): TGTGCCAGCTTGGGGCATGGCTACACCTTC. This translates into CASLGHGYTF.

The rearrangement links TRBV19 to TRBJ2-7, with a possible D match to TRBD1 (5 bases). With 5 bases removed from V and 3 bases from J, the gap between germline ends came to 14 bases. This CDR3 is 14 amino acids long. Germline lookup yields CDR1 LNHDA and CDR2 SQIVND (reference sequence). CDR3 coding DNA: TGTGCCAGTAGTCCTGCGAGGACAAACTACGAGCAGTACTTC. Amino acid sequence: CASSPARTNYEQYF.

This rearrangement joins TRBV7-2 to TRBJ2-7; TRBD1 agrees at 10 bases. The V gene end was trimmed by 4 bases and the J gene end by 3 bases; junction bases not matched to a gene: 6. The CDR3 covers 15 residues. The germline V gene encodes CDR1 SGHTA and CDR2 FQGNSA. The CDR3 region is CASSSTGTGVYEQYF. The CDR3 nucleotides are TGTGCCAGCAGCTCAACCGGGACAGGGGTCTACGAGCAGTACTTC.

The CDR3 region is CSAAGTGVSAFF. CDR3 nucleotides: TGCAGCGCCGCCGGGACAGGCGTCTCGGCTTTCTTT. The gene calls are TRBV29-1 and TRBJ1-1, with TRBD1 matching over 8 bases. Trimming at V came to 7 bases and at J to 11 bases, leaving 12 bases not matched to a gene. CDR1 and CDR2 from the germline V gene are SQVTM and ANQGSEA. This CDR3 is built from 12 residues.

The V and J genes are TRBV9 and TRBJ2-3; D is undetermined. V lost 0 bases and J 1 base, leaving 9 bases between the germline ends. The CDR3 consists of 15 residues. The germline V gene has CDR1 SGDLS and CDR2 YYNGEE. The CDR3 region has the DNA TGTGCCAGCAGCGTAGCTACGGACCGCACAGATACGCAGTATTTT. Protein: CASSVATDRTDTQYF. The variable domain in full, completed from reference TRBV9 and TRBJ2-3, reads DSGVTQTPKHLITATGQRVTLRCSPRSGDLSVYWYQQSLDQGLQFLIQYYNGEERAKGNILERFSAQQFPDLHSELNLSSLELGDSALYFCASSVATDRTDTQYFGPGTRLTVL.

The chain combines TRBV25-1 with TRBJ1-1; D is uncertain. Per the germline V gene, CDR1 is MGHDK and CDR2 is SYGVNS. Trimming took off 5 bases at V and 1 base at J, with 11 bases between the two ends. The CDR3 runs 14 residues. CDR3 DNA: TGTGCCAGCAGTAGGTGGTCCGGGAACACTGAAGCTTTCTTT. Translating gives CASSRWSGNTEAFF.

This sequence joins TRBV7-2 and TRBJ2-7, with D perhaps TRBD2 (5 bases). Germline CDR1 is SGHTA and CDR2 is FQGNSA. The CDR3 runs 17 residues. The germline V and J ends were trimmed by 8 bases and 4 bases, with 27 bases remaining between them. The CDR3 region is CASAVPQAAVSGYEQYF. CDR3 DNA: TGTGCCAGCGCGGTCCCGCAAGCGGCGGTTTCCGGTTACGAGCAGTACTTC.

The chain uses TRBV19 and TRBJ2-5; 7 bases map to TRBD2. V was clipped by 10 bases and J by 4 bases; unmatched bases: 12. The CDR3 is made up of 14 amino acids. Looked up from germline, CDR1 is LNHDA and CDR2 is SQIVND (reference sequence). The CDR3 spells CATTPAGVGETQYF. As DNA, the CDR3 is TGTGCCACCACCCCCGCGGGAGTAGGAGAGACCCAGTACTTC.

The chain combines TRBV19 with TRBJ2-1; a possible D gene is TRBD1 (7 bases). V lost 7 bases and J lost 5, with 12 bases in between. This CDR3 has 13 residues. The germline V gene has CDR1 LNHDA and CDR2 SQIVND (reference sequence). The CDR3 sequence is CASTDREDNEQFF. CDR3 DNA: TGTGCCAGTACCGACAGGGAGGACAATGAGCAGTTCTTC. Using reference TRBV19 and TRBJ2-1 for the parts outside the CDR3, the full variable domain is DGGITQSPKYLFRKEGQNVTLSCEQNLNHDAMYWYRQDPGQGLRLIYYSQIVNDFQKGDIAEGYSVSREKKESFPLTVTSAQKNPTAFYLCASTDREDNEQFFGPGTRLTVL.

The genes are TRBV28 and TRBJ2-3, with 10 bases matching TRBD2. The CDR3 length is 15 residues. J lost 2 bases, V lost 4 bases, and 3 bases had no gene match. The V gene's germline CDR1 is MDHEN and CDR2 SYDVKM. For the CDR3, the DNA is TGTGCCAGCAGTTGGACTAGCGGAAACACAGATACGCAGTATTTT. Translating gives CASSWTSGNTDTQYF. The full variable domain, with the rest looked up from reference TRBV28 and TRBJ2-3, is DVKVTQSSRYLVKRTGEKVFLECVQDMDHENMFWYRQDPGLGLRLIYFSYDVKMKEKGDIPEGYSVSREKKERFSLILESASTNQTSMYLCASSWTSGNTDTQYFGPGTRLTVL.

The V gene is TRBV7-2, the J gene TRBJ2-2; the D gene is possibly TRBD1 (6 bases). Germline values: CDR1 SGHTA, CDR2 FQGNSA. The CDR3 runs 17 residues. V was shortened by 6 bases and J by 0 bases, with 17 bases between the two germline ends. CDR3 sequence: CASSPFPGHTNTGELFF. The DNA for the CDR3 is TGTGCCAGCAGTCCTTTTCCGGGACACACGAACACCGGGGAGCTGTTTTTT.

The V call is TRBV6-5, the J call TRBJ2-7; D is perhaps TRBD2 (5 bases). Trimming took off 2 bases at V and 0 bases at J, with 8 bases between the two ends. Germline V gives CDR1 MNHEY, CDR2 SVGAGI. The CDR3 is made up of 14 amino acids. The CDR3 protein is CASSYGGDSYEQYF. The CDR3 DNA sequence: TGTGCCAGCAGTTACGGAGGCGACTCCTACGAGCAGTACTTC.

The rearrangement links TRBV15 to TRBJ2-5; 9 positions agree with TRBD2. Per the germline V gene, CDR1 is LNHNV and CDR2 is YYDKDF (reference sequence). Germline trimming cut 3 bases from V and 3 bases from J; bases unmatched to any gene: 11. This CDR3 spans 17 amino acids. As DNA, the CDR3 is TGTGCCACCAGCAGGGGGATGGGGGGACTAGCAAAAGAGACCCAGTACTTC. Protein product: CATSRGMGGLAKETQYF.

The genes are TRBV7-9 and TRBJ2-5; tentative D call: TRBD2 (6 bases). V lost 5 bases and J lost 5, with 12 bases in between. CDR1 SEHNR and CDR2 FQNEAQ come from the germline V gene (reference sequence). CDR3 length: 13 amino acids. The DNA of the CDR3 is TGTGCCAGCAGCGGCGACAGCGGGGAGACCCAGTACTTC. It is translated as CASSGDSGETQYF.

CDR3 sequence (DNA): TGTGCCAGCAGTTCGACCTCGGACAGGGGCGACGAGCAGTACTTC. This encodes CASSSTSDRGDEQYF. V gene TRBV6-5 combines with J gene TRBJ2-7; 9 nucleotides agree with TRBD1. The junction had 9 bases not matched to a gene; V was cut back by 4 bases and J by 5 bases. The CDR3 runs to 15 residues. Looked up from germline, CDR1 is MNHEY and CDR2 is SVGAGI.

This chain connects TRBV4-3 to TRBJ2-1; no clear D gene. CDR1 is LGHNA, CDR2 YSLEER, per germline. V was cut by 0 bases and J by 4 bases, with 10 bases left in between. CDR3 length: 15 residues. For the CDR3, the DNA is TGCGCCAGCAGCCAAGATGGCCTAGAATACAATGAGCAGTTCTTC. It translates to CASSQDGLEYNEQFF.

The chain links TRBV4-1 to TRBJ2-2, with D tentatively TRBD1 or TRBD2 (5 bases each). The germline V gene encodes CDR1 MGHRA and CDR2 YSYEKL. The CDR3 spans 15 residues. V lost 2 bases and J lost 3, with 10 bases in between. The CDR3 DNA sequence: TGCGCCAGCAGCCAACCCGGGACCTACACCGGGGAGCTGTTTTTT. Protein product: CASSQPGTYTGELFF.

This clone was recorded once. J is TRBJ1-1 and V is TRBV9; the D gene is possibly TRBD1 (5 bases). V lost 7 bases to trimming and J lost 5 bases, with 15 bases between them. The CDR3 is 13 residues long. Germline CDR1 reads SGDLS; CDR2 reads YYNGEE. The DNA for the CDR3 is TGTGCCAGCGGGGAGGGGATCCGGACTGAAGCTTTCTTT. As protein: CASGEGIRTEAFF.

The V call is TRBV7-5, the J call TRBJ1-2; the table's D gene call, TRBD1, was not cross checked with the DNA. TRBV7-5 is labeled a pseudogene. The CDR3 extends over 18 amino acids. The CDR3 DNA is TGTGCCAGAAGCTTAGCCCGACCTGGACAGGGGCCTAGGTATGGCTACACCTTC. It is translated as CARSLARPGQGPRYGYTF.

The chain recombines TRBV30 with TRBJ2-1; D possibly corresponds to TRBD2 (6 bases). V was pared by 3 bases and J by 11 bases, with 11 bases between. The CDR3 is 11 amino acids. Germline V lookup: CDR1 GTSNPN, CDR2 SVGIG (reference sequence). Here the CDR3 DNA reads TGTGCCTGGAGCCCCAGCGGGCAGCAGTTCTTC. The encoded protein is CAWSPSGQQFF.

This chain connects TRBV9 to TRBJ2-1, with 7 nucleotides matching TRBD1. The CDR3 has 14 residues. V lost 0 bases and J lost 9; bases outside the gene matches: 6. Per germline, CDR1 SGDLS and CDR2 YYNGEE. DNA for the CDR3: TGTGCCAGCAGCGTAGAAGGGGGCGTCGGTGAGCAGTTCTTC. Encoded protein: CASSVEGGVGEQFF.

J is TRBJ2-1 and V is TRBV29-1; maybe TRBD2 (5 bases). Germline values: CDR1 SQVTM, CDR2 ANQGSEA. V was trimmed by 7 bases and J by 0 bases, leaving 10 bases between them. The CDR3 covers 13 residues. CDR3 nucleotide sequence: TGCAGCGCTCTGGGGAGCTCCTACAATGAGCAGTTCTTC. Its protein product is CSALGSSYNEQFF.

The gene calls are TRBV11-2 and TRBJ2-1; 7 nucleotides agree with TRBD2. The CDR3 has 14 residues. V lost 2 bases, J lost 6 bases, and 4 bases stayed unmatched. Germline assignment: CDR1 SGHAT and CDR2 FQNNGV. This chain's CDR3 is CASSLWLAANEQFF. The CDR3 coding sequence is TGTGCCAGCAGCTTATGGCTAGCGGCCAATGAGCAGTTCTTC. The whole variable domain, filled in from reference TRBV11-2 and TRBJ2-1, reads EAGVAQSPRYKIIEKRQSVAFWCNPISGHATLYWYQQILGQGPKLLIQFQNNGVVDDSQLPKDRFSAERLKGVDSTLKIQPAKLEDSAVYLCASSLWLAANEQFFGPGTRLTVL.

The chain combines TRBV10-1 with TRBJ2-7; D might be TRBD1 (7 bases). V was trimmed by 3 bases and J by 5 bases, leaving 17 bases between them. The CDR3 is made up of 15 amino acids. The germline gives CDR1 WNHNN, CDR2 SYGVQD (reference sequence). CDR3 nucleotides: TGCGCCAGCAGTGAACTAGCCAGGGGGGAAGACGAGCAGTACTTC. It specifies CASSELARGEDEQYF.

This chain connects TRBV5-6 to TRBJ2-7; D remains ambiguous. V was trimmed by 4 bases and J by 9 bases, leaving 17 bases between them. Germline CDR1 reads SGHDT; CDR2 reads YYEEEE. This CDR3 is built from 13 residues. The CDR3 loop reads CASSPGLIDPQYF. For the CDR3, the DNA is TGTGCCAGCAGCCCCGGGCTCATAGACCCGCAGTACTTC. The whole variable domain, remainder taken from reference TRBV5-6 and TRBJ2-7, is DAGVTQSPTHLIKTRGQQVTLRCSPKSGHDTVSWYQQALGQGPQFIFQYYEEEERQRGNFPDRFSGHQFPNYSSELNVNALLLGDSALYLCASSPGLIDPQYFGPGTRLTVT.

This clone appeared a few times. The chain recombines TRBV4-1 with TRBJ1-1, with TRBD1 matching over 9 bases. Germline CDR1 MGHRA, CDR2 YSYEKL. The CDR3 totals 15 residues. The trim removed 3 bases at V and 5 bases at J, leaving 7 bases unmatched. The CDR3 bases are TGCGCCAGCAGCCACTACAGGGGGCCGGGAACTGAAGCTTTCTTT. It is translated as CASSHYRGPGTEAFF.

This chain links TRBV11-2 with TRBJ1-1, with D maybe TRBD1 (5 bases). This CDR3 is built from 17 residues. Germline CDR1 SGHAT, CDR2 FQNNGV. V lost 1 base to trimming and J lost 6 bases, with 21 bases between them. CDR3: CASSLGEQGLIFSEAFF. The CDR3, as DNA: TGTGCCAGCAGCTTAGGGGAGCAGGGATTAATTTTTTCTGAAGCTTTCTTT.